Presented here are 3 T cell receptor beta chains from one specimen sequenced in a study of cytomegalovirus exposure and HLA in healthy donors. Vbeta (60) and Jbeta (13) primers were used in the PCR. Here immunoSEQ multiplex PCR was the method, and the copy in TCRdb shows in-frame clones only, minus some. The sample holds over 100,000 clones; 77% are singletons and the top ten take 9.5% to 12%. The source material was PBMCs. These receptors were obtained from a man in his forties in good health and CMV-seropositive.

This clone was found many times. V and J are TRBV5-1 and TRBJ1-1; D gene unclear. The CDR3 sequence is 15 residues long. The germline gives CDR1 SGHRS, CDR2 YFSETQ. The V end was cut by 1 base, the J end by 4 bases, with 14 bases between. The CDR3 DNA reads as TGCGCCAGCAGCTTGAGCCCCAGGAGCGGCACTGAAGCTTTCTTT. This translates into CASSLSPRSGTEAFF. Based on the CDR3 plus reference TRBV5-1 and TRBJ1-1, the full variable domain is KAGVTQTPRYLIKTRGQQVTLSCSPISGHRSVSWYQQTPGQGLQFLFEYFSETQRNKGNFPGRFSGRQFSNSRSEMNVSTLELGDSALYLCASSLSPRSGTEAFFGQGTRLTVV.

V usage is TRBV11-2 and J usage is TRBJ1-1, with 8 bases lining up with TRBD1. The junction had 9 bases not matched to a gene; V was cut back by 3 bases and J by 6 bases. Germline V gene data show CDR1 as SGHAT and CDR2 as FQNNGV. This CDR3 contains 15 residues. The CDR3 region is CASSFSRQGTPEAFF. The CDR3 coding sequence is TGTGCCAGCAGCTTCTCGCGACAGGGGACCCCTGAAGCTTTCTTT. Looking up the rest from reference TRBV11-2 and TRBJ1-1 gives the full variable domain: EAGVAQSPRYKIIEKRQSVAFWCNPISGHATLYWYQQILGQGPKLLIQFQNNGVVDDSQLPKDRFSAERLKGVDSTLKIQPAKLEDSAVYLCASSFSRQGTPEAFFGQGTRLTVV.

The rearrangement uses TRBV7-9 and TRBJ2-7; TRBD1 might be the D (6 bases). The CDR3 has 18 amino acids. The germline V gene has CDR1 SEHNR and CDR2 FQNEAQ (reference sequence). Trimming removed 5 bases from V and 2 bases from J, with 25 bases in between. The CDR3 here is CASSPNPGAGAYPYEQYF. CDR3 nucleotide sequence: TGTGCCAGCAGCCCCAATCCAGGGGCCGGGGCTTACCCCTACGAGCAGTACTTC.